The sequence of this TCR beta chain was determined in a study of PD-1 blockade in classical Hodgkin lymphoma. Generated by immunoSEQ multiplex PCR, the TCRdb table keeps only in-frame clones and is missing some. The sample holds roughly 16,000 clones, approximately 88% seen once. The CDR3 has 16 amino acids. V shed 5 bases, J shed 6 bases, and the junction held 11 bases outside the gene matches. CDR1 and CDR2 from the germline V gene are LNHDA and SQIVND (reference sequence). Every patient was affected by relapse after autologous stem cell transplantation, while exposure to brentuximab vedotin was not uniform. Classification of best responses gave complete response, partial response or progressive disease. With regard to this clone: Its target is unknown.

Overall study results and limits: Healthy donors were reported to have higher baseline TCR diversity than newly diagnosed patients. Complete responders had baseline diversity similar to newly diagnosed patients.

The TCR comes from a human donor with classical Hodgkin lymphoma. The rearrangement links TRBV19 to TRBJ1-5, with 9 bases aligning to TRBD1. Sequenced here: peripheral blood mononuclear cells (PBMCs), sampled before the second cycle of nivolumab. CDR3 loop: CASSEPGTGMSQPQHF. CDR3 DNA: TGTGCCAGTAGTGAACCCGGGACAGGGATGTCTCAGCCCCAGCATTTT.